A single sample is the source of the 5 T cell receptor beta chains below, sequenced in a study of kidney transplant recipient with SARS-CoV-2 infection. TCRdb itself ran the reads through MiXCR, one entry per CDR3 protein. Among approximately 240,000 distinct CDR3 sequences listed, roughly 26% were seen once. The sequenced sample was a blood sample, obtained at baseline and around day 120 from a kidney transplant recipient. The receptors here all came from a male patient in his thirties who had COVID-19 and was a kidney transplant recipient. The T cells may partly be graft donor cells.

This chain uses TRBV6-4 with TRBJ1-2; D is unclear. Trimming stripped 4 bases from V and 4 bases from J, with 10 bases between. There are 13 residues in the CDR3. Germline lookup yields CDR1 MRHNA and CDR2 SNTAGT. Here the CDR3 reads CASSVGRFYGYTF. The CDR3 nucleotides read TGTGCCAGCAGTGTTGGACGGTTCTATGGCTACACCTTC.

Worth noting for this clonotype: This may come from a read error, since a much larger clone is one base off. V usage is TRBV6-5 and J usage is TRBJ2-2; a possible D gene is TRBD2 (6 bases). The CDR3 has 10 residues. CDR1 and CDR2 from the germline V gene are MNHEY and SVGAGI. The CDR3 coding sequence is TGTGCCAGCAGGGACGGGGGGCTGTTTTTT. Protein sequence: CASRDGGLFF.

This clonotype was recorded at least ten times. This chain links TRBV6-1 with TRBJ2-7; no clear D gene. The ends were cut back, 1 base at V and 5 bases at J, with 6 bases in the middle. CDR1 and CDR2 from the germline V gene are MNHNS and SASEGT. The CDR3 is made up of 12 amino acids. The CDR3 region has the DNA TGTGCCAGCAGTGAAGGGGATAACGAGCAGTACTTC. It yields the protein CASSEGDNEQYF.

This clonotype was observed many times. The chain has TRBV6-1 and TRBJ1-2; D unresolved. This CDR3 has 17 residues. Per the germline V gene, CDR1 is MNHNS and CDR2 is SASEGT. The ends were cut back, 5 bases at V and 4 bases at J, with 23 bases in the middle. CDR3 coding DNA: TGTGCCAGCAGTCGACAAGCCTCTATGCGAAAGACCTATGGCTACACCTTC. This codes for CASSRQASMRKTYGYTF.

This clonotype occurred many times. The J gene is TRBJ1-2, the V gene TRBV5-1, with no clear D. The CDR3 contains 15 residues. V gave up 0 bases and J gave up 4 bases, with 13 bases separating them. Germline V gene data show CDR1 as SGHRS and CDR2 as YFSETQ. The CDR3 reads CASSLGVGLGYGYTF. Here the CDR3 DNA reads TGCGCCAGCAGCTTGGGAGTTGGGCTCGGCTATGGCTACACCTTC.